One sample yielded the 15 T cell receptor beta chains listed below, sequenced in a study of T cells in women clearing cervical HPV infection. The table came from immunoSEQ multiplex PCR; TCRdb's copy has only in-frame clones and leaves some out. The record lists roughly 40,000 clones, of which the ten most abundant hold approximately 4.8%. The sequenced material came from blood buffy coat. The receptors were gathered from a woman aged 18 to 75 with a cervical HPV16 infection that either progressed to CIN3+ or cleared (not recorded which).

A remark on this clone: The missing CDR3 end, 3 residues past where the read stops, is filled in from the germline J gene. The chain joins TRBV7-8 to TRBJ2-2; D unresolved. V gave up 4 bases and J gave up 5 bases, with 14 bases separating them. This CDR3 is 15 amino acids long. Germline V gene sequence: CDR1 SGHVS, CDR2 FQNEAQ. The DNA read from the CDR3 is TGTGCCAGCAGCTCTCAGGCGTTTACGACCGGGGAG. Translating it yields CASSSQAFTTGE. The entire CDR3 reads CASSSQAFTTGELFF.

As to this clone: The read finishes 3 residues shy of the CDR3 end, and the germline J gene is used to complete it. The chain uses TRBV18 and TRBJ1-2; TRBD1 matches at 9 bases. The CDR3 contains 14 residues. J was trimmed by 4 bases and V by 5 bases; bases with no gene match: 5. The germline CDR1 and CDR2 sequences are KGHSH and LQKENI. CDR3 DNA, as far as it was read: TGTGCCAGCTCAGCCGGGACAGGGCCCTATGGC. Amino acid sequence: CASSAGTGPYG. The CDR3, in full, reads CASSAGTGPYGYTF. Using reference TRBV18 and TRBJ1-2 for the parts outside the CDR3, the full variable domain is NAGVMQNPRHLVRRRGQEARLRCSPMKGHSHVYWYRQLPEEGLKFMVYLQKENIIDESGMPKERFSAEFPKEGPSILRIQQVVRGDSAAYFCASSAGTGPYGYTFGSGTRLTVV.

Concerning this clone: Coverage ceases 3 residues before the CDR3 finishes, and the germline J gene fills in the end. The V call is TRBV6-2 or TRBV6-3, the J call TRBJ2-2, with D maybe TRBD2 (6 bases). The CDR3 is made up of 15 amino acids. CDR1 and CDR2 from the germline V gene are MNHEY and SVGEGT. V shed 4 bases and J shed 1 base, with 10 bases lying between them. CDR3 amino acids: CASSSGLRNTGELFF. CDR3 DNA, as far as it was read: TGTGCCAGCAGTTCGGGACTCAGGAACACCGGGGAG.

The sequenced part of the CDR3 DNA is TGCAGTGCTCAGGGAGGGGGTGGC. Its translation is CSAQGGGG. The entire CDR3 is CSAQGGGGYTF. The rearrangement uses TRBV20-1 and TRBJ1-2; tentatively, D is TRBD1 (6 bases). The read ends 3 residues before the CDR3 terminus; that terminus is restored from the germline J gene. The germline CDR1 and CDR2 sequences are DFQATT and SNEGSKA (reference sequence). The CDR3 runs to 11 residues. V lost 5 bases, J lost 7 bases, and 11 bases lay in between.

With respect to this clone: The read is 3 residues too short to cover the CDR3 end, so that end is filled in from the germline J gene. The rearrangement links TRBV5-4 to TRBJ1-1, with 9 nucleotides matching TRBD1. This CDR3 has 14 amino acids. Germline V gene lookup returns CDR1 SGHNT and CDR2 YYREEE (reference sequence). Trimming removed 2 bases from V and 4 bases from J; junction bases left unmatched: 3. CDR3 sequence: CASSLQGAGTEAFF. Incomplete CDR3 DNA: TGTGCCAGCAGCTTACAGGGGGCCGGCACTGAA. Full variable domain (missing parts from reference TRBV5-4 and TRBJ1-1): ETGVTQSPTHLIKTRGQQVTLRCSSQSGHNTVSWYQQALGQGPQFIFQYYREEENGRGNFPPRFSGLQFPNYSSELNVNALELDDSALYLCASSLQGAGTEAFFGQGTRLTVV.

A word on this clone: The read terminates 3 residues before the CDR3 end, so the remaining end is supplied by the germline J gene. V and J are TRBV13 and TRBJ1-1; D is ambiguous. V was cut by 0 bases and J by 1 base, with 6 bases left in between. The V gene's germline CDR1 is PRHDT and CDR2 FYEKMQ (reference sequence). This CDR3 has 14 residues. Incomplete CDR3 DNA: TGTGCCAGCAGCTTAGGACTCTCGAACACTGAA. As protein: CASSLGLSNTE. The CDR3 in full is CASSLGLSNTEAFF. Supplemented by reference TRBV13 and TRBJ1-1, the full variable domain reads AAGVIQSPRHLIKEKRETATLKCYPIPRHDTVYWYQQGPGQDPQFLISFYEKMQSDKGSIPDRFSAQQFSDYHSELNMSSLELGDSALYFCASSLGLSNTEAFFGQGTRLTVV.

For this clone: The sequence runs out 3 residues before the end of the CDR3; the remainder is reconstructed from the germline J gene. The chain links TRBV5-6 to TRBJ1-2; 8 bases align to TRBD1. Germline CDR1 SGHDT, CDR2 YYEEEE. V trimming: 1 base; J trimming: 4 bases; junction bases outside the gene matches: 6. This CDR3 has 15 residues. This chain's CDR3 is CASSLQTGAAYGYTF. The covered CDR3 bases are TGTGCCAGCAGCTTGCAGACAGGGGCGGCCTATGGC. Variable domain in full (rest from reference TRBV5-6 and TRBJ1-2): DAGVTQSPTHLIKTRGQQVTLRCSPKSGHDTVSWYQQALGQGPQFIFQYYEEEERQRGNFPDRFSGHQFPNYSSELNVNALLLGDSALYLCASSLQTGAAYGYTFGSGTRLTVV.

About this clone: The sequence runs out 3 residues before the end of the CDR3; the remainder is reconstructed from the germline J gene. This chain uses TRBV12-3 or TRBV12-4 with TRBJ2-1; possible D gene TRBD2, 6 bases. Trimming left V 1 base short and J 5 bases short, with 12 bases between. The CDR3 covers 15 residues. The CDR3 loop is CASSLGWVADNEQFF. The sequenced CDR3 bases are TGTGCCAGCAGTTTAGGGTGGGTAGCGGACAATGAG.

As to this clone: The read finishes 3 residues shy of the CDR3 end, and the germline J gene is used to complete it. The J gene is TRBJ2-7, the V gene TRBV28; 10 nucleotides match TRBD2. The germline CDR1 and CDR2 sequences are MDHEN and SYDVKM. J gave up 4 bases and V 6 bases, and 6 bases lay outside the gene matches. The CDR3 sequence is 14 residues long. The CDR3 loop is CASRKRGGSYEQYF. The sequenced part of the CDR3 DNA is TGTGCCAGCAGAAAGCGGGGGGGTTCTTACGAG.

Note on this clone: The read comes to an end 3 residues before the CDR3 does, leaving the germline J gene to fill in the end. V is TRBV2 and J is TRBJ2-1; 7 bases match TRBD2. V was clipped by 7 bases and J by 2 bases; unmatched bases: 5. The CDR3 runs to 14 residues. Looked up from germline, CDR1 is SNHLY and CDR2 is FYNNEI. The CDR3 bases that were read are TGTGCCAGCAACCTGGGGGGGGCCTACAATGAG. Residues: CASNLGGAYNE. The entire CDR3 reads CASNLGGAYNEQFF.

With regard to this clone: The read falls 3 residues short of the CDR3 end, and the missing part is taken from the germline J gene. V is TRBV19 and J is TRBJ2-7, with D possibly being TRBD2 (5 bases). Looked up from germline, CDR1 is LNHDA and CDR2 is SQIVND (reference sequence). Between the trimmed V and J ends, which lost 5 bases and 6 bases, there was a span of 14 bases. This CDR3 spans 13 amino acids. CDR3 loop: CASSPSQPGEQYF. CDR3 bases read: TGTGCCAGTAGTCCTAGCCAGCCGGGCGAG.

The CDR3 protein is CASSSGLASYNEQFF. CDR3 bases read: TGTGCCAGCAGCTCTGGACTAGCGAGCTACAATGAG. V gene TRBV11-2 combines with J gene TRBJ2-1; 9 bases map to TRBD2. The read is 3 residues too short to cover the CDR3 end, so that end is filled in from the germline J gene. Germline V gene lookup returns CDR1 SGHAT and CDR2 FQNNGV. J was trimmed by 3 bases and V by 4 bases; bases with no gene match: 4. The CDR3 totals 15 residues. The full variable domain, with the rest looked up from reference TRBV11-2 and TRBJ2-1, is EAGVAQSPRYKIIEKRQSVAFWCNPISGHATLYWYQQILGQGPKLLIQFQNNGVVDDSQLPKDRFSAERLKGVDSTLKIQPAKLEDSAVYLCASSSGLASYNEQFFGPGTRLTVL.

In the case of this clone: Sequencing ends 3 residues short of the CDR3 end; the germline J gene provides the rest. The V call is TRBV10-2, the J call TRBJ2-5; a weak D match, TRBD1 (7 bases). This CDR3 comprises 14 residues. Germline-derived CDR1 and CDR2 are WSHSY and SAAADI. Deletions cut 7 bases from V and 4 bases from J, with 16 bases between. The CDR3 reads CASTLSGGRETQYF. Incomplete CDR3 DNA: TGCGCCAGCACCCTCTCAGGGGGGAGAGAGACC.

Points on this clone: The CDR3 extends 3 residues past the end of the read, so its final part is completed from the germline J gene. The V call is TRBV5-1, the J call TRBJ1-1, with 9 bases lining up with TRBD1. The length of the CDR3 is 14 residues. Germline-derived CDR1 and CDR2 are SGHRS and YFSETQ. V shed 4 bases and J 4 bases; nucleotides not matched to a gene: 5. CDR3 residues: CASSPGTGLTEAFF. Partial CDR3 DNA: TGCGCCAGCAGCCCCGGGACAGGGCTCACTGAA.

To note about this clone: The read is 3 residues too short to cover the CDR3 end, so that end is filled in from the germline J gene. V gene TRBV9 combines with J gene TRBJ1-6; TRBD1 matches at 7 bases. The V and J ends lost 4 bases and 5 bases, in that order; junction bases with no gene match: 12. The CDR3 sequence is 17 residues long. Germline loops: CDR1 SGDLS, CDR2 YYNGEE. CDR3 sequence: CASSTRTGLIDNSPLHF. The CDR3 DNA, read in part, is TGTGCCAGCAGCACCCGGACAGGATTGATTGATAATTCACCC.